This is a list of T cell receptor beta chains from one sample in a study of blood T cell repertoires in COVID-19. Repertoires were generated with immunoSEQ multiplex PCR, while TCRdb's copy carries only in-frame clones and drops some. The sample contains 280,000 or so clones, 70% to 90% of which appear only once. Source material: peripheral blood. The receptors were sampled from a woman aged 25 to 39 who had recovered from COVID-19. Both conserved end residues are part of each CDR3. A D gene is named only where the DNA matches it firmly.

j_call v_call d_call cdr3_aa
TRBJ1-2 TRBV14 . CASSREAGPYGYTF
TRBJ1-6 TRBV9 . CASSVQVINSPLHF
TRBJ2-7 TRBV6-5 TRBD2 CASRTGGPGEQYF
TRBJ2-7 TRBV5-1 TRBD1 CASSLASQGTGFSEQYF
TRBJ1-6 TRBV7-2 TRBD1 CASSLEAGGSPLHF
TRBJ2-7 TRBV6-5 TRBD1 CASRGQAYYEQYF
TRBJ1-4 TRBV6-1 TRBD1 CASSVPSSGTANEKLFF
TRBJ1-5 TRBV10-3 TRBD1 CAISRDSYQPQHF
TRBJ2-2 TRBV18 TRBD2 CASSPLQRESGGELFF
TRBJ1-2 TRBV11-2 . CASSQGRVSYGYTF
TRBJ1-2 TRBV19 . CASSTQGRLRGYTF
TRBJ1-5 TRBV6-1 . CASSETPGRVNQPQHF
TRBJ1-1 TRBV24-1 . CATKNQGYTEAFF
TRBJ2-4 TRBV7-2 TRBD2 CASSPQPGGSENIQYF
TRBJ1-5 TRBV19 . CASSIVDTNQPQHF
TRBJ2-3 TRBV7-3 . CASSPEGTSDTQYF
TRBJ1-6 TRBV9 . CASSGAQGSPLHF
TRBJ1-4 TRBV30 . CAWSTVEGEKLFF
TRBJ2-3 TRBV24-1 TRBD2 CATSDSDGTSGGTDTQYF
TRBJ2-1 TRBV3-1/TRBV3-2 . CASSQSYYNEQFF
TRBJ2-5 TRBV19 TRBD2 CASRTMSGGVETQYF
TRBJ2-3 TRBV6-5 . CASSRRTSSTDTQYF
TRBJ2-1 TRBV13 . CASSLEEPGQNNEQFF
TRBJ1-1 TRBV25-1 . CASIGQMNTEAFF
TRBJ1-1 TRBV6-1 . CASSEVFGLNTEAFF
TRBJ1-4 TRBV19 TRBD1 CASSIAGTGGEKLFF